The next 27 T cell receptor beta chains were all read from a single sample in a study of blood T cell repertoires in COVID-19. Only in-frame clones appear in the TCRdb table, and some are missing; sequencing was by immunoSEQ multiplex PCR. This sample has about 410,000 clones, with just over 85% found just once. Specimen: peripheral blood. The receptors shown here come from a woman aged 25 to 39 with active or convalescent COVID-19.

The chain carries TRBV19 and TRBJ2-6; a weak D match, TRBD2 (5 bases). The germline CDR1 and CDR2 sequences are LNHDA and SQIVND (reference sequence). V lost 1 base, J lost 1 base, and 11 bases lay in between. The CDR3 runs 17 residues. The chain's CDR3 is CASSIGRLVSGANVLTF. The CDR3 DNA sequence: TGTGCCAGTAGTATAGGGAGGTTAGTATCTGGGGCCAACGTCCTGACTTTC.

The rearrangement uses TRBV6-5 and TRBJ1-5, with 7 bases fitting TRBD1. The V and J ends lost 6 bases and 7 bases, in that order; junction bases with no gene match: 12. This CDR3 contains 15 residues. Germline loops: CDR1 MNHEY, CDR2 SVGAGI. The CDR3 DNA reads TGTGCCAGCAGGGGTACAGGGGAGGAAAGCCAGCCCCAGCATTTT. Its protein is CASRGTGEESQPQHF.

V gene TRBV9 combines with J gene TRBJ2-2; D gene unclear. Trimming shortened V by 2 bases and J by 1 base, and 9 bases separated the two germline ends. Germline CDR1 SGDLS, CDR2 YYNGEE. CDR3 length equals 15 residues. CDR3 sequence (DNA): TGTGCCAGCAGCGTCAGTACACAGAACACCGGGGAGCTGTTTTTT. This sequence encodes CASSVSTQNTGELFF. The full variable domain, rest sourced from reference TRBV9 and TRBJ2-2, is DSGVTQTPKHLITATGQRVTLRCSPRSGDLSVYWYQQSLDQGLQFLIQYYNGEERAKGNILERFSAQQFPDLHSELNLSSLELGDSALYFCASSVSTQNTGELFFGEGSRLTVL.

This clone has just one count. Written as DNA, the CDR3 is TGTGCCAGCGAGCCCGGGTCGTTCGATGAGCAGTTCTTC. Residues: CASEPGSFDEQFF. This chain joins TRBV7-9 and TRBJ2-1; D is ambiguous. Between the trimmed V and J ends, which lost 8 bases and 8 bases, there was a span of 16 bases. CDR3 length: 13 amino acids. Germline V gives CDR1 SEHNR, CDR2 FQNEAQ (reference sequence).

The rearrangement joins TRBV2 to TRBJ2-7, with TRBD1 as a possible D gene (6 bases). CDR3 length: 15 residues. V was trimmed by 4 bases and J by 2 bases, leaving 15 bases between them. Germline V CDR1 and CDR2: SNHLY, FYNNEI. CDR3 in DNA: TGTGCCAGCAGTGGGAGGACAGAACAGGCCTACGAGCAGTACTTC. Translated, it gives CASSGRTEQAYEQYF.

V and J are TRBV3-1 (or the pseudogene TRBV3-2) and TRBJ1-2; 7 bases line up with TRBD1. CDR1 is LGHDT and CDR2 is YNNKEL in the germline V gene (reference sequence). The CDR3 is 14 residues long. The junction had 10 bases not matched to a gene; V was cut back by 4 bases and J by 8 bases. CDR3 DNA sequence: TGTGCCAGCAGCCCCAGGGGGGCCTCTTACGGCTACACCTTC. This codes for CASSPRGASYGYTF.

J is TRBJ2-3 and V is TRBV7-6, with 8 bases aligning to TRBD2. Germline loops: CDR1 SGHVS, CDR2 FNYEAQ. There are 15 residues in the CDR3. The junction had 10 bases not matched to a gene; V was cut back by 5 bases and J by 6 bases. In DNA form, the CDR3 reads TGTGCCAGCAGCGTTAGTGGCGGGGGGCCGGATACGCAGTATTTT. Residues: CASSVSGGGPDTQYF.

V is TRBV18 and J is TRBJ2-2; D is possibly TRBD1 (5 bases). Trimming removed 3 bases from V and 4 bases from J, with 15 bases in between. The CDR3 runs to 16 residues. Germline V gives CDR1 KGHSH, CDR2 LQKENI. CDR3 DNA: TGTGCCAGCTCACCCGCAGGGTTAATTCGCACCGGGGAGCTGTTTTTT. Translated: CASSPAGLIRTGELFF.

This chain's CDR3 is CASSQPQGALPGELFF. The CDR3 DNA sequence: TGTGCCAGCAGCCAACCACAGGGGGCGCTGCCCGGGGAGCTGTTTTTT. The J gene is TRBJ2-2, the V gene TRBV3-1 (or the pseudogene TRBV3-2); 9 nucleotides align to TRBD1. J was trimmed by 6 bases and V by 2 bases; bases with no gene match: 7. Germline V CDR1 and CDR2: LGHDT, YNNKEL (reference sequence). This CDR3 is built from 16 residues.

The chain couples TRBV10-3 to TRBJ2-3; 10 bases align to TRBD2. Germline V gene data show CDR1 as ENHRY and CDR2 as SYGVKD. V gave up 2 bases and J gave up 0 bases; unmatched junction bases: 2. The CDR3 runs to 16 residues. This CDR3 reads CAISETSGASTDTQYF. CDR3 sequence (DNA): TGTGCCATCAGTGAGACTAGCGGGGCTAGCACAGATACGCAGTATTTT.

The chain couples TRBV9 to TRBJ2-3; no clear D gene. Trimming left V 2 bases short and J 0 bases short, with 7 bases between. CDR3 length equals 14 residues. Germline loops: CDR1 SGDLS, CDR2 YYNGEE. Here the CDR3 reads CASSVDTSTDTQYF. In DNA, the CDR3 is TGTGCCAGCAGCGTCGACACTAGCACAGATACGCAGTATTTT.

The chain carries TRBV6-2 or TRBV6-3 and TRBJ2-1, with D unresolved. V lost 2 bases, J lost 5 bases, and 13 bases lay in between. Per the germline V gene, CDR1 is MNHEY and CDR2 is SVGEGT. The CDR3 totals 15 residues. This CDR3 reads CASSYSLAENNEQFF. CDR3 sequence (DNA): TGTGCCAGCAGTTACAGCTTAGCAGAGAACAATGAGCAGTTCTTC.

The chain links TRBV9 to TRBJ2-5; D ambiguous. Germline CDR1 is SGDLS and CDR2 is YYNGEE. Trimming cost V 1 base and J 5 bases, with 15 bases left between them. This CDR3 is built from 15 residues. The CDR3 loop is CASSVSPGSMETQYF. The CDR3, as DNA: TGTGCCAGCAGCGTATCGCCAGGTTCGATGGAGACCCAGTACTTC.

This clone was seen once. The V gene is TRBV27, the J gene TRBJ2-1; 9 nucleotides agree with TRBD2. CDR1 and CDR2 from the germline V gene are MNHEY and SMNVEV (reference sequence). The CDR3 contains 14 residues. V lost 5 bases and J lost 8; bases outside the gene matches: 7. CDR3 in amino acids: CASSTLTSGDEQFF. DNA of the CDR3: TGTGCCAGCAGTACACTGACTAGCGGAGATGAGCAGTTCTTC.

The chain recombines TRBV5-1 with TRBJ1-4; D may be TRBD1 (5 bases). The CDR3 has 18 residues. Germline CDR1 is SGHRS and CDR2 is YFSETQ. The V end was cut by 0 bases, the J end by 0 bases, with 15 bases between. CDR3 loop: CASSLVTQGVATNEKLFF. CDR3 DNA: TGCGCCAGCAGCTTGGTGACGCAAGGGGTTGCAACTAATGAAAAACTGTTTTTT.

This sequence joins TRBV5-4 and TRBJ2-3; a weak D match, TRBD2 (6 bases). The CDR3 has 14 amino acids. The ends were cut back, 9 bases at V and 0 bases at J, with 14 bases in the middle. The germline V gene has CDR1 SGHNT and CDR2 YYREEE (reference sequence). The CDR3 reads CAIDGRGSTDTQYF. The CDR3 coding sequence is TGTGCCATTGATGGGCGGGGAAGCACAGATACGCAGTATTTT.

The rearrangement uses TRBV2 and TRBJ1-4; 8 bases agree with TRBD1. Germline values: CDR1 SNHLY, CDR2 FYNNEI. V shed 10 bases and J 4 bases; nucleotides not matched to a gene: 11. The CDR3 spans 15 residues. This CDR3 reads CATTGQVLYNEKLFF. In nucleotides, the CDR3 is TGTGCCACCACGGGACAGGTTCTCTATAATGAAAAACTGTTTTTT. The full variable domain, rest sourced from reference TRBV2 and TRBJ1-4, is EPEVTQTPSHQVTQMGQEVILRCVPISNHLYFYWYRQILGQKVEFLVSFYNNEISEKSEIFDDQFSVERPDGSNFTLKIRSTKLEDSAMYFCATTGQVLYNEKLFFGSGTQLSVL.

The chain employs TRBV6-2 or TRBV6-3 and TRBJ1-4; TRBD1 might be the D (6 bases). V lost 5 bases to trimming and J lost 10 bases, with 14 bases between them. CDR3 length equals 13 residues. Germline values: CDR1 MNHEY, CDR2 SVGEGT. CDR3 bases: TGTGCCAGCAGTCGACCAGGGGTTGGAAAACTGTTTTTT. This codes for CASSRPGVGKLFF.

The genes are TRBV10-3 and TRBJ1-3, with D possibly being TRBD1 (6 bases). V shed 6 bases and J shed 2 bases, with 14 bases lying between them. This CDR3 region has 15 residues. Looked up from germline, CDR1 is ENHRY and CDR2 is SYGVKD. DNA of the CDR3: TGTGCCATCAGGCCCGGACAGTTGGCTGGAAACACCATATATTTT. Protein sequence: CAIRPGQLAGNTIYF.

This clone was detected a few times. V is TRBV6-2 or TRBV6-3 and J is TRBJ2-1; perhaps TRBD2 as D (6 bases). Trimming left V 3 bases short and J 8 bases short, with 17 bases between. The length of the CDR3 is 15 residues. Germline V CDR1 and CDR2: MNHEY, SVGEGT. CDR3 in amino acids: CASSYIREITDEQFF. In nucleotides, the CDR3 is TGTGCCAGCAGTTATATACGGGAGATTACGGATGAGCAGTTCTTC.

This clone came up a few times. V usage is TRBV30 and J usage is TRBJ1-1; 12 bases align to TRBD1. CDR3 length equals 18 residues. V lost 3 bases and J lost 6; bases outside the gene matches: 17. Germline V gives CDR1 GTSNPN, CDR2 SVGIG (reference sequence). For the CDR3, the DNA is TGTGCCTGGAGCGGGGGACAGGGGGCGACCCTAGCTAACGCTGAAGCTTTCTTT. It codes for CAWSGGQGATLANAEAFF.

The chain couples TRBV4-2 to TRBJ1-1; D gene unclear. Trimming removed 1 base at V and 11 bases at J, with 14 bases between. The CDR3 is 13 amino acids. Germline-derived CDR1 and CDR2 are LGHNA and YNFKEQ. The CDR3 sequence: CASSQGEVTGAFF. DNA for the CDR3: TGTGCCAGCAGCCAAGGGGAAGTCACGGGGGCTTTCTTT.

The chain joins TRBV4-1 to TRBJ2-1; D remains ambiguous. The germline V gene encodes CDR1 MGHRA and CDR2 YSYEKL. V lost 1 base, J lost 0 bases, and 13 bases lay in between. This CDR3 spans 17 amino acids. In DNA, the CDR3 is TGCGCCAGCAGCCAAGGAACGCCCACCAGCTCCTACAATGAGCAGTTCTTC. Its translation: CASSQGTPTSSYNEQFF.

The V and J genes are TRBV27 and TRBJ1-1, with unresolved D. This CDR3 contains 13 residues. CDR1 and CDR2 from the germline V gene are MNHEY and SMNVEV (reference sequence). V lost 4 bases to trimming and J lost 1 base, with 7 bases between them. This CDR3 is CASSWRENTEAFF. In nucleotides, the CDR3 is TGTGCCAGCAGTTGGCGGGAGAACACTGAAGCTTTCTTT.

The rearrangement links TRBV7-2 to TRBJ1-6; D not resolved. The V end lost 2 bases, the J end lost 0 bases, and 8 bases lay between the germline ends. CDR1 is SGHTA and CDR2 is FQGNSA in the germline V gene. CDR3 length: 16 residues. DNA for the CDR3: TGTGCCAGCAGCTTAAACGGTTACTCCTATAATTCACCCCTCCACTTT. Protein: CASSLNGYSYNSPLHF.

The V call is TRBV15, the J call TRBJ2-1; D possibly corresponds to TRBD2 (6 bases). Germline V gene data show CDR1 as LNHNV and CDR2 as YYDKDF (reference sequence). The V end lost 1 base, the J end lost 7 bases, and 11 bases lay between the germline ends. This CDR3 has 14 amino acids. CDR3: CATSRVAGLNEQFF. The CDR3 DNA reads TGTGCCACCAGCAGAGTGGCGGGGTTGAATGAGCAGTTCTTC. Variable domain in full (rest from reference TRBV15 and TRBJ2-1): DAMVIQNPRYQVTQFGKPVTLSCSQTLNHNVMYWYQQKSSQAPKLLFHYYDKDFNNEADTPDNFQSRRPNTSFCFLDIRSPGLGDTAMYLCATSRVAGLNEQFFGPGTRLTVL.

CDR3 in amino acids: CASSFLYKSSGNTIYF. DNA of the CDR3: TGTGCCAGTAGTTTCTTATATAAGAGCTCTGGAAACACCATATATTTT. The V and J genes are TRBV19 and TRBJ1-3; D remains ambiguous. The V gene's germline CDR1 is LNHDA and CDR2 SQIVND (reference sequence). V was pared by 5 bases and J by 0 bases, with 14 bases between. There are 16 residues in the CDR3.